The table lists the clone carrying this TCR beta chain with a few counts. Its antigen remains unidentified. The data derive from a study of T-cell memory formation after mild COVID-19. Trimming left V 4 bases short and J 0 bases short, with 10 bases between. The CDR3 has 15 amino acids. Germline CDR1 MGHDK, CDR2 SYGVNS. Whole-study findings and limits: Second-wave clones reaching peak frequency on day 37 lacked confirmed SARS-CoV-2 specificity.

Each CDR3 protein gets one entry after TCRdb re-called the 5' RACE reads with MiXCR. The table lists 470,000 or so distinct CDR3 sequences, around a sixth of them singletons, with about 12% in the top ten. The clonotype originates from an adult woman who had mild COVID-19 (a few samples of this study predate the infection). Cell type and time point are not known. The chain combines TRBV25-1 with TRBJ1-5; no clear D. Sequencing was performed on PBMCs or a T cell subset sorted from them (not recorded which). The CDR3 sequence: CASSGGRGSNQPQHF. The CDR3 coding sequence is TGTGCCAGCAGTGGCGGACGGGGTAGCAATCAGCCCCAGCATTTT.